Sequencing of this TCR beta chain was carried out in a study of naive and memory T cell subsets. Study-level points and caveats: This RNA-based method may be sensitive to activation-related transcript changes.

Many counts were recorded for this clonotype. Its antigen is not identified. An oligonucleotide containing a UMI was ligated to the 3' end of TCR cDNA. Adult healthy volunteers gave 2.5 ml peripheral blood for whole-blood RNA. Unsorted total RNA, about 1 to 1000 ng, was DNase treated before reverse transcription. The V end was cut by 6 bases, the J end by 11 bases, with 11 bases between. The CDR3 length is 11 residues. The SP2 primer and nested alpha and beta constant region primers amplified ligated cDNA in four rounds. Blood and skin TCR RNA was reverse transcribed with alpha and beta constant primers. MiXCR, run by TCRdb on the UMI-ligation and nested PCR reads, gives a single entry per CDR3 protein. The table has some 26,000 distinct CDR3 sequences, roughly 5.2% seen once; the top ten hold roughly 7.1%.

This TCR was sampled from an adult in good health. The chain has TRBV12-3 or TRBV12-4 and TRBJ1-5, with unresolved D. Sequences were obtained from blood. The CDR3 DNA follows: TGTGCCAGCAGGTATCAGAAGGCCCAGCATTTT. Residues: CASRYQKAQHF.